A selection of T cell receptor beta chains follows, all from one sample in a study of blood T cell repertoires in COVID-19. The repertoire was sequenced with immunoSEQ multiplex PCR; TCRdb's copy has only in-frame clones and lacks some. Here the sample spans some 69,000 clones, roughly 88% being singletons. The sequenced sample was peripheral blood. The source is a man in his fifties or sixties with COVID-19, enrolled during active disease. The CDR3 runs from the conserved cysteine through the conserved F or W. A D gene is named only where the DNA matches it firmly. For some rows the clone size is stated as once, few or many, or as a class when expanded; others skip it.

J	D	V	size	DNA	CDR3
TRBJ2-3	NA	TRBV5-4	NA	TGTGCCAGCAGCTCGTCATTAACTAGCACAGATACGCAGTATTTT	CASSSSLTSTDTQYF
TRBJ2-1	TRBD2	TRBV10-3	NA	TGTGCCATCAGTGACCCGGGACTAACATCCTACAATGAGCAGTTCTTC	CAISDPGLTSYNEQFF
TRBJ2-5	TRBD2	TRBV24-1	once	TGTGCCACCAGTCCCCAGCGGGAGAGGGAGACCCAGTACTTC	CATSPQRERETQYF
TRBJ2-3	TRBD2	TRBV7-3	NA	TGTGCCAGCAGCTTAAGCCCTAGCGGGAGGGGCACAGATACGCAGTATTTT	CASSLSPSGRGTDTQYF
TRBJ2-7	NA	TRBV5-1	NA	TGCGCCAGCAGCTCCTACAGCGGTGGCTCCTACGAGCAGTACTTC	CASSSYSGGSYEQYF
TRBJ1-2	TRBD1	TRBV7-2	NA	TGTGCCAGCAGCGACAGGGGCCCGATTTCAGGGGGCTACACCTTC	CASSDRGPISGGYTF
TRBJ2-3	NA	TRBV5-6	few	TGTGCCAGCAGCTTGTTCCTACAGGGCGCAGATACGCAGTATTTT	CASSLFLQGADTQYF
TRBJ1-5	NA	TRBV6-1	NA	TGTGCCAGCAGTGACAGGGCAAAACAGCCCCAGCATTTT	CASSDRAKQPQHF
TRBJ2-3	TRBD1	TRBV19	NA	TGTGCCAGTAGTGCCCGACAGGGGCTTCCCCCAATGGATACGCAGTATTTT	CASSARQGLPPMDTQYF
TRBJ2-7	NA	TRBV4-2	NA	TGTGCCAGCAGCCAAGATCGCAGCTACGAGCAGTACTTC	CASSQDRSYEQYF
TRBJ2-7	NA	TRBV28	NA	TGTGCCACACGGGTCGAGGGATCCTACGAGCAGTACTTC	CATRVEGSYEQYF
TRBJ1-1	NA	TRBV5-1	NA	TGCGCCAGCAGCTTGACCGGGAACACTGAAGCTTTCTTT	CASSLTGNTEAFF
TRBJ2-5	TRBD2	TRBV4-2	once	TGTGCCAGCAGCCCTGGGACTAGCGGGAGGGAGACCCAGTACTTC	CASSPGTSGRETQYF
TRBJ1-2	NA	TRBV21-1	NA	TGTGCCAGCAGCAAAGAAACAGGGATACTCTCGGGCTACACCTTC	CASSKETGILSGYTF
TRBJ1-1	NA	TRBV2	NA	TGTGCCAGCAGTGAACAGGGAGGGACTGAAGCTTTCTTT	CASSEQGGTEAFF